These 4 T cell receptor beta chains share one sample of origin, sequenced in a study of T-cell memory formation after mild COVID-19. TCRdb re-derived calls from the 5' RACE reads in MiXCR, one entry per CDR3 protein. The profile shows 250,000 to 350,000 distinct CDR3 sequences, around 15% of them singletons. The sequenced material came from PBMCs or a T cell subset sorted from them (not recorded which). The receptors shown here come from a man aged 18 to 35 who had mild COVID-19 (a few samples of this study predate the infection). Cell type and time point are not known.

This chain connects TRBV11-3 to TRBJ1-1; D uncertain. Germline CDR1 is SGHNT and CDR2 is YENEEA. CDR3 size: 13 residues. Trimming cost V 3 bases and J 8 bases, with 13 bases left between them. The CDR3 DNA follows: TGTGCCAGCAGCTTGGGAGGTGCCCGGGAAGCTTTCTTT. Protein: CASSLGGAREAFF.

The V and J genes are TRBV29-1 and TRBJ1-1; D remains ambiguous. V gave up 4 bases and J gave up 3 bases, with 9 bases separating them. CDR1 and CDR2 from the germline V gene are SQVTM and ANQGSEA. The CDR3 loop spans 12 amino acids. Written as DNA, the CDR3 is TGCAGCGTTGGCTGGTTTGACACTGAAGCTTTCTTT. It encodes CSVGWFDTEAFF.

The rearrangement uses TRBV3-1 and TRBJ2-5; a weak D match, TRBD2 (7 bases). V lost 3 bases, J lost 3 bases, and 11 bases lay in between. Per the germline V gene, CDR1 is LGHDT and CDR2 is YNNKEL (reference sequence). The CDR3 runs 14 residues. This chain's CDR3 is CASSQAGAEETQYF. Here the CDR3 DNA reads TGTGCCAGCAGCCAGGCGGGGGCAGAAGAGACCCAGTACTTC.

The gene calls are TRBV4-1 and TRBJ2-7; TRBD1 aligns across 9 bases. Germline CDR1 and CDR2: MGHRA and YSYEKL. The CDR3 has 14 residues. The junction had 5 bases not matched to a gene; V was cut back by 1 base and J by 7 bases. CDR3 protein: CASSQVTGGWEQYF. CDR3 coding DNA: TGCGCCAGCAGCCAAGTCACAGGGGGCTGGGAGCAGTACTTC.